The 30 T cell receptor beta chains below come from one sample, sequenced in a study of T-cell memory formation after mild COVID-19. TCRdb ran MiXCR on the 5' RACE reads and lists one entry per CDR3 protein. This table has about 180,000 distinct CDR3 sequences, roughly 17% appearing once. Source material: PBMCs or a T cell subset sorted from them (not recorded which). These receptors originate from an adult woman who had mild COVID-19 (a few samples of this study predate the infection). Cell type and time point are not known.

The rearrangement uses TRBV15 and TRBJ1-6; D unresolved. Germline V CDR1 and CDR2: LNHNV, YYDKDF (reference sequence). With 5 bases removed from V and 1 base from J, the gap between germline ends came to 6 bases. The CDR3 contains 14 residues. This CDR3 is CATSRASYNSPLHF. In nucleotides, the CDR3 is TGTGCCACCAGCCGGGCTTCCTATAATTCACCCCTCCACTTT.

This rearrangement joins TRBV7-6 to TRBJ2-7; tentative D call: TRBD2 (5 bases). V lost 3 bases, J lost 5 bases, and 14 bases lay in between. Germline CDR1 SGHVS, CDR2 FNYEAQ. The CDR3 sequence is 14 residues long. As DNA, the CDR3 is TGTGCCAGCAGCTTGTCAGCGGCGTCCCACGAGCAGTACTTC. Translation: CASSLSAASHEQYF. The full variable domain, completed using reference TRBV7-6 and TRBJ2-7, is GAGVSQSPRYKVTKRGQDVALRCDPISGHVSLYWYRQALGQGPEFLTYFNYEAQQDKSGLPNDRFSAERPEGSISTLTIQRTEQRDSAMYRCASSLSAASHEQYFGPGTRLTVT.

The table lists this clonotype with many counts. CDR3 bases: TGTGCCACCAGCAAGGCGGGTCAGCCCCAGCATTTT. This translates into CATSKAGQPQHF. V and J are TRBV24-1 and TRBJ1-5, with D unclear. CDR1 and CDR2 from the germline V gene are KGHDR and SFDVKD. This CDR3 is built from 12 residues. With 7 bases removed from V and 6 bases from J, the gap between germline ends came to 9 bases.

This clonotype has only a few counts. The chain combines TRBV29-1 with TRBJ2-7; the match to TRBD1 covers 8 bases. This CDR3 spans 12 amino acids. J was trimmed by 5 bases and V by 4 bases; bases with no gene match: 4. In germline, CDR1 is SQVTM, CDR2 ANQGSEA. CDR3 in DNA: TGCAGCGTTGCTCAGGGGGCCAACGAGCAGTACTTC. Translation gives CSVAQGANEQYF.

The CDR3 loop reads CAGGRRVDSPLHF. CDR3 DNA: TGTGCCGGCGGGCGGAGGGTGGACTCACCCCTCCACTTT. The chain uses TRBV7-2 and TRBJ1-6, with D hard to call. The V end was cut by 11 bases, the J end by 10 bases, with 18 bases between. The CDR3 is 13 amino acids. CDR1 and CDR2 (germline): SGHTA, FQGNSA.

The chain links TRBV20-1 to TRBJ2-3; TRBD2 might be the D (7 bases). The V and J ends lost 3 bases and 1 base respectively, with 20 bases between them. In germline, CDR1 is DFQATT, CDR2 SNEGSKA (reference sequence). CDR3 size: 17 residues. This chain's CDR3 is CSASQTGRGVRTDTQYF. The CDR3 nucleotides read TGCAGTGCTAGCCAAACGGGGAGGGGGGTACGCACAGATACGCAGTATTTT.

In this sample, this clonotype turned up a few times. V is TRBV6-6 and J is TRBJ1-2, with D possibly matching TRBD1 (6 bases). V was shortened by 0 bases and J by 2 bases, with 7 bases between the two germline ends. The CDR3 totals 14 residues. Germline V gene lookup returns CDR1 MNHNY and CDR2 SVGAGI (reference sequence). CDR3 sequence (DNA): TGTGCCAGCAGTTACTCAGACAGGAACTATGGCTACACCTTC. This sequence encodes CASSYSDRNYGYTF.

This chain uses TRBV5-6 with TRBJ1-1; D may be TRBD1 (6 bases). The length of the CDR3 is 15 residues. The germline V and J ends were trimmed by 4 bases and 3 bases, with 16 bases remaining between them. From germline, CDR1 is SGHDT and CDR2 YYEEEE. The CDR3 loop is CASSALDRRDTEAFF. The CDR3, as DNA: TGTGCCAGCAGCGCCCTGGACAGAAGAGACACTGAAGCTTTCTTT.

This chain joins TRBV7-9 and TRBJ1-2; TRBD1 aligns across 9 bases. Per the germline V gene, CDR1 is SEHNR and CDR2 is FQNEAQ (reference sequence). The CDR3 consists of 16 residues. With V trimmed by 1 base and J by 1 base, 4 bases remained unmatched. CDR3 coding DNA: TGTGCCAGCAGCTTAGGGCGACAGGGGGTTAACTATGGCTACACCTTC. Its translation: CASSLGRQGVNYGYTF.

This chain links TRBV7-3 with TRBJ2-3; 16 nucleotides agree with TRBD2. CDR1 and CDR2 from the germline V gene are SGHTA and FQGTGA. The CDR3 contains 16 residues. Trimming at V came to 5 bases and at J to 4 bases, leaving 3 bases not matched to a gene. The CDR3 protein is CASSPGTSGGADTQYF. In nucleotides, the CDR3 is TGTGCCAGCAGCCCCGGGACTAGCGGGGGGGCAGATACGCAGTATTTT.

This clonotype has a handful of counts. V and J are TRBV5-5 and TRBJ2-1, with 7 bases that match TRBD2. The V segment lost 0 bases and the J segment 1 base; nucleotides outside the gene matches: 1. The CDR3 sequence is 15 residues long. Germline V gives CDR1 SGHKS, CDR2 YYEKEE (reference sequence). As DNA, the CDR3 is TGTGCCAGCAGCTTGGGAGCGGGATCCTACAATGAGCAGTTCTTC. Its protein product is CASSLGAGSYNEQFF.

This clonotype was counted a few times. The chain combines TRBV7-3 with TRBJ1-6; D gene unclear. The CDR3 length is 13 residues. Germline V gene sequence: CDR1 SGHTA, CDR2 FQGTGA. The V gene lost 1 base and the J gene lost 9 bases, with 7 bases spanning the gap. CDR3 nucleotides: TGTGCCAGCAGCTTAAACGTCGGTTCACCCCTCCACTTT. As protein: CASSLNVGSPLHF.

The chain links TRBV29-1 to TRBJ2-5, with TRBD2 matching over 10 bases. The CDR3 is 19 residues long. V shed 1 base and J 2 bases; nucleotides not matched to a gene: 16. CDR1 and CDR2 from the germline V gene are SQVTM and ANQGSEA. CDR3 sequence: CSVEGGPRTSGALQETQYF. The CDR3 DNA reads TGCAGCGTTGAAGGCGGGCCCCGGACTAGCGGTGCCCTTCAAGAGACCCAGTACTTC. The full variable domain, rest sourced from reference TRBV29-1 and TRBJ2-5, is SAVISQKPSRDICQRGTSLTIQCQVDSQVTMMFWYRQQPGQSLTLIATANQGSEATYESGFVIDKFPISRPNLTFSTLTVSNMSPEDSSIYLCSVEGGPRTSGALQETQYFGPGTRLLVL.

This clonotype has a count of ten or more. The CDR3 region has the DNA TGTGCCAGCTCACCTCTAGCGGGGGGGGCCTACGAGCAGTACTTC. This codes for CASSPLAGGAYEQYF. The gene calls are TRBV18 and TRBJ2-7, with 12 bases aligning to TRBD2. The germline V gene encodes CDR1 KGHSH and CDR2 LQKENI. The CDR3 covers 15 residues. Trimming cost V 3 bases and J 2 bases; bases outside gene matches: 2.

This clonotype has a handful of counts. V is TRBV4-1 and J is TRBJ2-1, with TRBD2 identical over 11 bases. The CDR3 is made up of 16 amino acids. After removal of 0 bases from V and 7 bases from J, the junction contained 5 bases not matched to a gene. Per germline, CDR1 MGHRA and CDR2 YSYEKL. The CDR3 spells CASSQDLAGGLNEQFF. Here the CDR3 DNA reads TGCGCCAGCAGCCAAGATCTAGCGGGAGGTTTGAATGAGCAGTTCTTC.

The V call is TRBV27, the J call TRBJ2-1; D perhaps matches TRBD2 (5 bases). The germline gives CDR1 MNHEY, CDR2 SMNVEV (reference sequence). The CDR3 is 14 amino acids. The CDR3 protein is CATTPAVSYNEQFF. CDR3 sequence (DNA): TGTGCGACCACACCAGCGGTCTCCTACAATGAGCAGTTCTTC.

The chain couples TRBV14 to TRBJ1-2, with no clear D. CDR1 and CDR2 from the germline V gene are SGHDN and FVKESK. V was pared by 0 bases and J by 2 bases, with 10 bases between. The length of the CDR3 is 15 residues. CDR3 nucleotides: TGTGCCAGCAGCCAAGATCTCGGGCGGAACTATGGCTACACCTTC. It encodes CASSQDLGRNYGYTF.

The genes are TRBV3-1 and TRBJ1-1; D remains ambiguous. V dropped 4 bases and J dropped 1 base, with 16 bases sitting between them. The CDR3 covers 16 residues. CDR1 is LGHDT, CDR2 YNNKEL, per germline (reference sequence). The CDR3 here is CASSPTSGFSNTEAFF. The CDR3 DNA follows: TGTGCCAGCAGCCCGACGTCGGGATTCTCGAACACTGAAGCTTTCTTT.

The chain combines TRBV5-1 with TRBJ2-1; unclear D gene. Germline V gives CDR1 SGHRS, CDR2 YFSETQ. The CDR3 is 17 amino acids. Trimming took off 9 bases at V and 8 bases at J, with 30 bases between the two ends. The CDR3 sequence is CANNLEPGPFPIDEQFF. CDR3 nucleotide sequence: TGCGCCAACAACCTAGAGCCCGGACCCTTCCCCATCGATGAGCAGTTCTTC.

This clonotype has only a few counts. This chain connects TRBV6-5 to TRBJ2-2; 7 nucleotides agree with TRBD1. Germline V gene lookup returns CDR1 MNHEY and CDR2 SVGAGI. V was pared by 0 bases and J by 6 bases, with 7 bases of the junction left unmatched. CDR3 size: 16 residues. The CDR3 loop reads CASSYSRKGAAGELFF. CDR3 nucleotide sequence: TGTGCCAGCAGTTACTCAAGAAAGGGGGCCGCCGGGGAGCTGTTTTTT.

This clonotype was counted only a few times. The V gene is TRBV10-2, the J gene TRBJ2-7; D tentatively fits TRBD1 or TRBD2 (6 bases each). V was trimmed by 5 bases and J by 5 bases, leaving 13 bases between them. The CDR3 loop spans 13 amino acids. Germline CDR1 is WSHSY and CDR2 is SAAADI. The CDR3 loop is CASSSRGLHEQYF. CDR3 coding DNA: TGCGCCAGCAGTTCCAGGGGACTCCACGAGCAGTACTTC.

CDR3 DNA: TGTGCCAGCAGCCCGAGGACAGGGGGCAGGATCACTGAAGCTTTCTTT. Amino acid sequence: CASSPRTGGRITEAFF. The chain employs TRBV7-6 and TRBJ1-1, with 11 positions matching TRBD1. Germline CDR1 reads SGHVS; CDR2 reads FNYEAQ. Trimming at V came to 5 bases and at J to 4 bases, leaving 9 bases not matched to a gene. The CDR3 is made up of 16 amino acids.

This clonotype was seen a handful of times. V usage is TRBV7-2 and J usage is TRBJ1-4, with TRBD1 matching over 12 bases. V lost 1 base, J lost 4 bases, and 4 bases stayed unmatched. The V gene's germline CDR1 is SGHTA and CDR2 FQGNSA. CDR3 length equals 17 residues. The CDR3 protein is CASSLVGQGASNEKLFF. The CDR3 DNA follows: TGTGCCAGCAGCTTAGTGGGACAGGGGGCGAGTAATGAAAAACTGTTTTTT.

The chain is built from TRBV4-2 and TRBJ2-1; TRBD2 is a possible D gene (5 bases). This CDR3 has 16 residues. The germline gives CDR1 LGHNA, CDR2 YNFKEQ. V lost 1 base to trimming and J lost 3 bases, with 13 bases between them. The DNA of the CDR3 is TGTGCCAGCAGCCAAGGCCTAAGCGGTGGCTACAATGAGCAGTTCTTC. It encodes CASSQGLSGGYNEQFF.

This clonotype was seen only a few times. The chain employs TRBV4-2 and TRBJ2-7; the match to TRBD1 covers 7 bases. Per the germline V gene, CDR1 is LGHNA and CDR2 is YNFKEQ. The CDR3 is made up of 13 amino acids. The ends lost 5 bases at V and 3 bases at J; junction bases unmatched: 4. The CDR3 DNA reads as TGTGCCAGCAGCACGACAGGGAACTACGAGCAGTACTTC. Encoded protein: CASSTTGNYEQYF.

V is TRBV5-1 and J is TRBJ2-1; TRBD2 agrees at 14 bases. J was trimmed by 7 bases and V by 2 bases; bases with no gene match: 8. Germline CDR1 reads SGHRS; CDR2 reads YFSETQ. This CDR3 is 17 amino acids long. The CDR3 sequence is CASSLRRTSGGLNEQFF. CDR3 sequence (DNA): TGCGCCAGCAGCTTAAGGAGGACTAGCGGGGGGCTAAATGAGCAGTTCTTC.

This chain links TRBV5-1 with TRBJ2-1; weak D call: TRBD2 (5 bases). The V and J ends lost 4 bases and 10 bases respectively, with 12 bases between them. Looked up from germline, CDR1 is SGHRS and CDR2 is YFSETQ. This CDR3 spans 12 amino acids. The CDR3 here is CASSPGLEEQFF. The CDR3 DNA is TGCGCCAGCAGCCCTGGACTGGAAGAGCAGTTCTTC.

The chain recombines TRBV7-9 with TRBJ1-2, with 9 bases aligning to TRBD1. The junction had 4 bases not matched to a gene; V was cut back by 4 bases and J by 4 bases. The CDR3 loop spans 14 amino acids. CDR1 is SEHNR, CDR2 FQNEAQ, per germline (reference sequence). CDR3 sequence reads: CASSSGTGFYGYTF. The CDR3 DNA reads TGTGCCAGCAGCTCCGGGACAGGGTTCTATGGCTACACCTTC.

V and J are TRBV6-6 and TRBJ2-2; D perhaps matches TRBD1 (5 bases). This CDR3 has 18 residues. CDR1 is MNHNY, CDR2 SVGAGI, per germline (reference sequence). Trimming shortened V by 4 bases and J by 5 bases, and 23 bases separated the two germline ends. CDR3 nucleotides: TGTGCCAGCAGTTCGCGACAGAGCAAGGGGCGAGTGACCGGGGAGCTGTTTTTT. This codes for CASSSRQSKGRVTGELFF.

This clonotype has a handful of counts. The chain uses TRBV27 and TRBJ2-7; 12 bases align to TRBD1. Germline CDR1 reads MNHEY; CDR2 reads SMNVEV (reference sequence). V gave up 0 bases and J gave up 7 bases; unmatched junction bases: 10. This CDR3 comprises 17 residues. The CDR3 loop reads CASSLSGTGGATGEQYF. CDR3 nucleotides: TGTGCCAGCAGTTTATCCGGGACAGGGGGCGCAACTGGAGAGCAGTACTTC.